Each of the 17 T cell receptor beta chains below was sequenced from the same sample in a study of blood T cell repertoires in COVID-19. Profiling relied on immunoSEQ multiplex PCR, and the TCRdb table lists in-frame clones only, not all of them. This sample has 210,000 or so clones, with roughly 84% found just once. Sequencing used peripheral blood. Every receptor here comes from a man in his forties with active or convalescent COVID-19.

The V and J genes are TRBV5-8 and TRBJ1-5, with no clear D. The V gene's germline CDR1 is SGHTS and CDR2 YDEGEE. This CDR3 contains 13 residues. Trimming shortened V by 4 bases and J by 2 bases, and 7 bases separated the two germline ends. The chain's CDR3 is CASSGQGNQPQHF. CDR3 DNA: TGTGCCAGCAGCGGCCAGGGCAATCAGCCCCAGCATTTT.

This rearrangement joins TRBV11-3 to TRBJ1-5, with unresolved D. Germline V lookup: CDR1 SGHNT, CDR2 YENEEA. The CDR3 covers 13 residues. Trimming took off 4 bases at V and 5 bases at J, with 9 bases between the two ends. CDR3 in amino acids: CASSSHRDQPQHF. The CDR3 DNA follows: TGTGCCAGCAGCTCGCACAGAGATCAGCCCCAGCATTTT.

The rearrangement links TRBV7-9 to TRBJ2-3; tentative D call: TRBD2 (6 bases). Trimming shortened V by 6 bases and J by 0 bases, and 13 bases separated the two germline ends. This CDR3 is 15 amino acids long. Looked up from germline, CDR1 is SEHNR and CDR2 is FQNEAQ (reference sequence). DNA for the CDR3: TGTGCCAGCAGGACGGGGACTGGAAGCACAGATACGCAGTATTTT. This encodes CASRTGTGSTDTQYF.

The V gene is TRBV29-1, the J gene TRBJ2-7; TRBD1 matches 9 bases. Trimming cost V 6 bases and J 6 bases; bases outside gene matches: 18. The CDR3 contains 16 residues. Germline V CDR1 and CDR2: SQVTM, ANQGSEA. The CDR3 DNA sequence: TGCAGCGTCTTATCCGAGAGTACCGGGACAGGGAGCGAGCAGTACTTC. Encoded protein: CSVLSESTGTGSEQYF.

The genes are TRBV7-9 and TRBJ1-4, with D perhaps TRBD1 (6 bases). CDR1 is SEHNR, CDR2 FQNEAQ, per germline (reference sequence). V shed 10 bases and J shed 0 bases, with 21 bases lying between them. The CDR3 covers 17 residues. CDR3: CATVGGHLPPTNEKLFF. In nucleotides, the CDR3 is TGTGCCACCGTAGGGGGACACCTACCTCCAACTAATGAAAAACTGTTTTTT.

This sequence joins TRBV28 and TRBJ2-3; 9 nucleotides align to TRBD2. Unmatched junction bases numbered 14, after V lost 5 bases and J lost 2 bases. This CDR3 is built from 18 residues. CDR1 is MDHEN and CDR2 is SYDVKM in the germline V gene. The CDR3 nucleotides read TGTGCCAGCAGTCCCCCCGGCCTAGCGGGGAGACTCACAGATACGCAGTATTTT. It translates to CASSPPGLAGRLTDTQYF.

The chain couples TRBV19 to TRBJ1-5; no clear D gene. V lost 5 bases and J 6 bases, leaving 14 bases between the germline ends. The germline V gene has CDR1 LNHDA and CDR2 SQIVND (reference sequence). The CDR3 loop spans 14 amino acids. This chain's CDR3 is CASSPLEGTQPQHF. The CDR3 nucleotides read TGTGCCAGTAGTCCGCTAGAGGGTACTCAGCCCCAGCATTTT.

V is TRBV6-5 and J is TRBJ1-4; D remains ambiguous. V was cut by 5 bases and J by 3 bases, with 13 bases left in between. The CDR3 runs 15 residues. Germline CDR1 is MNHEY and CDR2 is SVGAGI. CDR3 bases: TGTGCCAGCAGTCGAAGAGGGCGGGCTAATGAAAAACTGTTTTTT. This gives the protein CASSRRGRANEKLFF.

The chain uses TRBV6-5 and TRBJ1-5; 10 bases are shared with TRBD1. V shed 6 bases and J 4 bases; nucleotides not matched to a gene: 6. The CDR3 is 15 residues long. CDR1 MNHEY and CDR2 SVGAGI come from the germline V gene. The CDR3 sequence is CASSSRDRGNQPQHF. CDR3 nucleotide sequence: TGTGCCAGCAGCTCCCGGGACAGGGGAAATCAGCCCCAGCATTTT.

CDR3 sequence (DNA): TGTGCCAGCAGCGAGCCAACAGGCACCAATGAGCAGTTCTTC. It codes for CASSEPTGTNEQFF. V gene TRBV9 combines with J gene TRBJ2-1; D possibly corresponds to TRBD1 (5 bases). The CDR3 has 14 residues. V dropped 3 bases and J dropped 6 bases, with 13 bases sitting between them. From germline, CDR1 is SGDLS and CDR2 YYNGEE.

The CDR3 here is CATSRDHSNSPLHF. The CDR3 region has the DNA TGTGCCACCAGCAGAGATCATAGTAATTCACCCCTCCACTTT. V usage is TRBV15 and J usage is TRBJ1-6; D remains ambiguous. The germline V gene encodes CDR1 LNHNV and CDR2 YYDKDF (reference sequence). V was cut by 0 bases and J by 6 bases, with 6 bases left in between. CDR3 size: 14 residues.

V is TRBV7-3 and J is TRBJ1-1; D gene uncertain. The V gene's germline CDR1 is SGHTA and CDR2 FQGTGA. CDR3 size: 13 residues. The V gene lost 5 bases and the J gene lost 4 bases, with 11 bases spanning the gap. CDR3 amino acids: CASSLNTGTEAFF. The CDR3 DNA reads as TGTGCCAGCAGCCTTAACACGGGCACTGAAGCTTTCTTT.

The DNA for the CDR3 is TGTGCCAGCAGTTTAAGGGGGCCTGGAAACACCATATATTTT. Translating gives CASSLRGPGNTIYF. The chain recombines TRBV28 with TRBJ1-3; TRBD1 agrees at 7 bases. From germline, CDR1 is MDHEN and CDR2 SYDVKM. V lost 2 bases and J lost 2; bases outside the gene matches: 0. CDR3 size: 14 residues.

CDR3 nucleotides: TGTGCCTGGGGTAGAGAGCAGTACTTC. The encoded protein is CAWGREQYF. The chain is built from TRBV30 and TRBJ2-7; no clear D. The CDR3 spans 9 residues. From germline, CDR1 is GTSNPN and CDR2 SVGIG (reference sequence). Trimming took 5 bases from V and 7 from J, leaving 6 bases between them.

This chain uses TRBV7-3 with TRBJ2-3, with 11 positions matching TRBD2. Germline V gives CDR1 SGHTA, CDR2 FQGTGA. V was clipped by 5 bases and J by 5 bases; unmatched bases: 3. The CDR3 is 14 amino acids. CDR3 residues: CASSPSGRRDTQYF. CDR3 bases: TGTGCCAGCAGCCCTAGCGGGAGGCGAGATACGCAGTATTTT.

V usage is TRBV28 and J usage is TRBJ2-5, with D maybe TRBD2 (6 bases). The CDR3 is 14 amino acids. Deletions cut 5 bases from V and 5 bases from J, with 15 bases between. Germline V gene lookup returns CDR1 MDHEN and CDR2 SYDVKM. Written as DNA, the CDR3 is TGTGCCAGCAGTCGGCGGGGCTCCGGGGAGACCCAGTACTTC. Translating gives CASSRRGSGETQYF.

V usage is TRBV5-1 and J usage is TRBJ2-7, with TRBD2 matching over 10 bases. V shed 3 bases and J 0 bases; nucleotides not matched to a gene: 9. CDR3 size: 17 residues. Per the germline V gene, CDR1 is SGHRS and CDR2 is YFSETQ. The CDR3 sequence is CASSSTPLAGSSYEQYF. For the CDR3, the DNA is TGCGCCAGCAGCTCCACCCCACTAGCGGGGAGCTCCTACGAGCAGTACTTC.